This TCR beta chain was found in a study of T cells in women clearing cervical HPV infection. CDR3 length equals 13 residues. V lost 5 bases and J lost 3; bases outside the gene matches: 2. Germline CDR1 and CDR2: SQVTM and ANQGSEA. Assay used: immunoSEQ multiplex PCR; TCRdb lists only in-frame clones, some missing. The sample yields tens of thousands of clones, of which the top ten take up 4.5% to 5%. As regards this clone: The read comes to an end 3 residues before the CDR3 does, leaving the germline J gene to fill in the end.

Sequenced: blood buffy coat. The sequence came from a woman aged 18 to 75 with a cervical HPV16 infection that either progressed to CIN3+ or cleared (not recorded which). J is TRBJ2-3 and V is TRBV29-1; 10 positions match TRBD2. CDR3 sequence reads: CSVTSGTTDTQYF. Partial CDR3 DNA: TGCAGCGTTACTAGCGGGACGACAGATACG.